A selection of T cell receptor beta chains follows, all from one sample in a study of shared clonotypes between healthy human individuals. Profiling relied on immunoSEQ multiplex PCR, and the TCRdb table lists in-frame clones only, not all of them. This table holds about 2 million clones, around 96% found once. Sequenced material: naive CD8+ T cells sorted from blood. Source of these receptors: a young man in good health. The CDR3 runs from the conserved cysteine through the conserved F or W. Each record gives: D gene, J gene, V gene, clone size, CDR3 DNA, CDR3 protein. D genes are given only for firm matches. Not every row has a clone size; where given, it reads once, few, many or a size class.

NA | TRBJ2-2 | TRBV7-9 | NA | TGTGCCAGCAGCGCCGAGGCGGACAGTAGGGAATCCGGGGAGCTGTTTTTT | CASSAEADSRESGELFF
NA | TRBJ1-6 | TRBV4-3 | NA | TGCGCCAGCAGCCAAGTGGGGCAGTATAATTCACCCCTCCACTTT | CASSQVGQYNSPLHF
TRBD1 | TRBJ1-1 | TRBV4-3 | once | TGCGCCAGCAGCCAAGAGAAATGTGGGACAGGGGGCGTGGGCACCGAAGCTTTCTTT | CASSQEKCGTGGVGTEAFF
TRBD1 | TRBJ2-7 | TRBV7-9 | NA | TGTGCCAGCAGCGACTCCCGACAGGGTCACGACGAGCAGTACTTC | CASSDSRQGHDEQYF
NA | TRBJ1-1 | TRBV27 | NA | TGTGCCAGCAGCCTTGGGGGAGTGAACACTGAAGCTTTCTTT | CASSLGGVNTEAFF
NA | TRBJ2-7 | TRBV10-3 | NA | TGTGCCATCAGTGAGCCGATTGGGGGAGGCGAGCAGTACTTC | CAISEPIGGGEQYF
NA | TRBJ2-7 | TRBV19 | NA | TGTGCCAGTAGTATCGGACAGATCTACGAGCAGTACTTC | CASSIGQIYEQYF
NA | TRBJ2-2 | TRBV10-3 | once | TGTGCCATCAGTGAGCCACAGGGGAACACCGGGGAGCTGTTTTTT | CAISEPQGNTGELFF
NA | TRBJ2-3 | TRBV6-4 | NA | TGTGCCAGCAGGGGAGGGGGATCAGATACGCAGTATTTT | CASRGGGSDTQYF
NA | TRBJ2-5 | TRBV5-6 | NA | TGTGCCAGCAGCACGGATACCGGGCCGTCGGAGACCCAGTACTTC | CASSTDTGPSETQYF
TRBD1 | TRBJ2-3 | TRBV6-5 | NA | TGTGCCAGCAGTTACTGGACAGGGGCAACAGATACGCAGTATTTT | CASSYWTGATDTQYF
NA | TRBJ2-3 | TRBV29-1 | NA | TGCAGCGTTGAATGGTCCCTCACAGATACGCAGTATTTT | CSVEWSLTDTQYF
NA | TRBJ1-2 | TRBV2 | NA | TGTGCCAGCAGTGGATCGTATAACTATGGCTACACCTTC | CASSGSYNYGYTF
NA | TRBJ1-1 | TRBV4-1 | NA | TGCGCCAGCAGCCAGAGTAGGGTTAACACTGAAGCTTTCTTT | CASSQSRVNTEAFF
TRBD2 | TRBJ2-2 | TRBV6-5 | NA | TGTGCCAGCAGTTTAGCGGGCGCGAACACCGGGGAGCTGTTTTTT | CASSLAGANTGELFF
NA | TRBJ2-7 | TRBV7-9 | NA | TGTGCCAGCAGATCAGGGTGGGGGGCAGGCTACGAGCAGTACTTC | CASRSGWGAGYEQYF
TRBD2 | TRBJ2-3 | TRBV5-6 | NA | TGTGCCAGCAGCTTCTTGGACCAAGGACTAGCGGGAGTTACAGATACGCAGTATTTT | CASSFLDQGLAGVTDTQYF
NA | TRBJ2-7 | TRBV14 | NA | TGTGCCAGCAGCCACCCGGGCGTATCCTACGAGCAGTACTTC | CASSHPGVSYEQYF
NA | TRBJ2-7 | TRBV27 | NA | TGTGCCAGCAGTTCTGGGACCTACGAGCAGTACTTC | CASSSGTYEQYF
TRBD2 | TRBJ2-1 | TRBV4-3 | NA | TGCGCCAGCAGCCACCTTAGCGGGAGCATCTACAATGAGCAGTTCTTC | CASSHLSGSIYNEQFF
NA | TRBJ2-3 | TRBV4-2 | NA | TGTGCCAGCAGCCAAGATTACACAGATACGCAGTATTTT | CASSQDYTDTQYF
NA | TRBJ2-7 | TRBV13 | NA | TGTGCCAGCAGCTATGGCTACGAGCAGTACTTC | CASSYGYEQYF
NA | TRBJ2-1 | TRBV27 | NA | TGTGCCAGCAGTTTACAAGGACAGCACAATGAGCAGTTCTTC | CASSLQGQHNEQFF
NA | TRBJ2-1 | TRBV7-9 | NA | TGTGCCAGCAGCTTAGAGTCAGGCCCCTCCTACAATGAGCAGTTCTTC | CASSLESGPSYNEQFF
NA | TRBJ1-2 | TRBV11-3 | NA | TGTGCCAGCAGCTTAGATCCAGGAGGTAATGGCTACACCTTC | CASSLDPGGNGYTF